The 29 T cell receptor beta chains reported below all come from one sample, sequenced in a study of T cell responses to AZD1222 COVID-19 vaccine. Assay: immunoSEQ multiplex PCR; the TCRdb copy retains only in-frame clones and omits some. This table holds more than 250,000 clones, 80% to 95% found once. The sample consisted of peripheral blood, taken on day 0 of AZD1222 vaccination. These receptors were collected from an adult in good health.

V is TRBV7-9 and J is TRBJ2-3, with unresolved D. Germline V gene sequence: CDR1 SEHNR, CDR2 FQNEAQ (reference sequence). V lost 5 bases, J lost 10 bases, and 16 bases lay in between. This CDR3 spans 13 amino acids. CDR3 region: CASSLDWVPSQYF. For the CDR3, the DNA is TGTGCCAGCAGCCTTGATTGGGTGCCCTCGCAGTATTTT.

CDR3 coding DNA: TGCGCCAGCTCGACAGGGAACACTGAAGCTTTCTTT. This sequence encodes CASSTGNTEAFF. The chain has TRBV4-1 and TRBJ1-1; D is possibly TRBD1 (6 bases). The CDR3 covers 12 residues. CDR1 and CDR2 from the germline V gene are MGHRA and YSYEKL. Trimming took 8 bases from V and 1 from J, leaving 8 bases between them.

The chain recombines TRBV4-2 with TRBJ2-5; D is unclear. Germline-derived CDR1 and CDR2 are LGHNA and YNFKEQ. This CDR3 spans 14 amino acids. Trimming cost V 3 bases and J 5 bases, with 13 bases left between them. The CDR3 DNA follows: TGTGCCAGCAGCCAGGCGGCCCTTTTTGAGACCCAGTACTTC. Protein product: CASSQAALFETQYF.

J is TRBJ2-1 and V is TRBV18; TRBD1 matches 11 bases. Germline loops: CDR1 KGHSH, CDR2 LQKENI. Unmatched junction bases numbered 7, after V lost 4 bases and J lost 5 bases. The CDR3 is 16 residues long. CDR3 bases: TGTGCCAGCTCACAACCAGGGACAGGGGGTAACAATGAGCAGTTCTTC. This gives the protein CASSQPGTGGNNEQFF.

The gene calls are TRBV12-3 or TRBV12-4 and TRBJ2-1; 7 positions agree with TRBD1. This CDR3 contains 12 residues. With V trimmed by 6 bases and J by 6 bases, 2 bases remained unmatched. The CDR3 spells CASRKGANEQFF. The CDR3 DNA reads TGTGCCAGCAGAAAGGGGGCCAATGAGCAGTTCTTC.

The chain employs TRBV5-1 and TRBJ1-5; unclear D gene. Germline CDR1 SGHRS, CDR2 YFSETQ. The V and J ends lost 2 bases and 1 base respectively, with 10 bases between them. The CDR3 totals 15 residues. The CDR3 here is CASSLGGRSNQPQHF. The CDR3 coding sequence is TGCGCCAGCAGCTTAGGTGGAAGAAGCAATCAGCCCCAGCATTTT.

The genes are TRBV2 and TRBJ1-6, with D perhaps TRBD1 (5 bases). Germline V lookup: CDR1 SNHLY, CDR2 FYNNEI. This CDR3 is built from 14 residues. Trimming left V 6 bases short and J 9 bases short, with 15 bases between. The CDR3 DNA is TGTGCCAGCAGGTACTATGGGGCCGGTTCACCCCTCCACTTT. Translated, it gives CASRYYGAGSPLHF.

The chain uses TRBV4-3 and TRBJ2-1; D unclear. Trimming shortened V by 0 bases and J by 2 bases, and 11 bases separated the two germline ends. This CDR3 has 16 residues. Germline V gene lookup returns CDR1 LGHNA and CDR2 YSLEER. CDR3 DNA sequence: TGCGCCAGCAGCCAAGATTCCAAGTGGCCCTACAATGAGCAGTTCTTC. Residues: CASSQDSKWPYNEQFF.

The chain joins TRBV12-3 or TRBV12-4 to TRBJ2-1; D unclear. This CDR3 contains 13 residues. The V end was cut by 1 base, the J end by 8 bases, with 9 bases between. The CDR3 here is CASSLEGWDEQFF. In DNA form, the CDR3 reads TGTGCCAGCAGTTTAGAAGGGTGGGATGAGCAGTTCTTC.

This sequence joins TRBV2 and TRBJ2-7; D is undetermined. This CDR3 has 11 residues. Trimming took 10 bases from V and 2 from J, leaving 9 bases between them. Germline lookup yields CDR1 SNHLY and CDR2 FYNNEI. The CDR3 DNA sequence: TGTGCCAAGGGCGGACCCTACGAGCAGTACTTC. Its protein product is CAKGGPYEQYF.

The chain combines TRBV9 with TRBJ1-2; 9 positions agree with TRBD1. Germline trimming cut 4 bases from V and 4 bases from J; bases unmatched to any gene: 5. Germline V gene lookup returns CDR1 SGDLS and CDR2 YYNGEE. The CDR3 runs 14 residues. The CDR3 sequence: CASSPGTGIYGYTF. CDR3 coding DNA: TGTGCCAGCAGCCCCGGGACAGGGATCTATGGCTACACCTTC. Supplemented by reference TRBV9 and TRBJ1-2, the full variable domain reads DSGVTQTPKHLITATGQRVTLRCSPRSGDLSVYWYQQSLDQGLQFLIQYYNGEERAKGNILERFSAQQFPDLHSELNLSSLELGDSALYFCASSPGTGIYGYTFGSGTRLTVV.

The rearrangement uses TRBV11-2 and TRBJ2-1; 8 nucleotides align to TRBD1. The CDR3 spans 15 residues. Trimming at V came to 3 bases and at J to 4 bases, leaving 5 bases not matched to a gene. The germline gives CDR1 SGHAT, CDR2 FQNNGV. The CDR3 DNA is TGTGCCAGCAGCTTGGGACAGGTGGGATACAATGAGCAGTTCTTC. Residues: CASSLGQVGYNEQFF.

The V gene is TRBV9, the J gene TRBJ2-1, with a weak D call TRBD2 (7 bases). V was cut by 0 bases and J by 4 bases, with 11 bases left in between. Germline loops: CDR1 SGDLS, CDR2 YYNGEE. The length of the CDR3 is 15 residues. CDR3 region: CASSVGGREYNEQFF. DNA of the CDR3: TGTGCCAGCAGCGTAGGGGGGCGGGAGTACAATGAGCAGTTCTTC.

The gene calls are TRBV6-6 and TRBJ1-2; D is undetermined. The V end lost 6 bases, the J end lost 7 bases, and 15 bases lay between the germline ends. The CDR3 covers 13 residues. Germline-derived CDR1 and CDR2 are MNHNY and SVGAGI (reference sequence). CDR3 sequence: CASSLKGAGGYTF. The CDR3, as DNA: TGTGCCAGCAGCCTTAAGGGAGCGGGTGGCTACACCTTC.

The chain combines TRBV29-1 with TRBJ2-7, with 12 bases fitting TRBD1. Trimming at V came to 7 bases and at J to 6 bases, leaving 10 bases not matched to a gene. The V gene's germline CDR1 is SQVTM and CDR2 ANQGSEA. This CDR3 is 14 amino acids long. DNA for the CDR3: TGCAGCGCCGAGGGGACAGGGGGCTTTCGCGAGCAGTACTTC. Translating it yields CSAEGTGGFREQYF.

The chain couples TRBV7-2 to TRBJ2-2, with 12 bases matching TRBD2. Germline V CDR1 and CDR2: SGHTA, FQGNSA. CDR3 size: 16 residues. J was trimmed by 0 bases and V by 5 bases; bases with no gene match: 1. The CDR3 here is CASSRTSGANTGELFF. The CDR3 DNA sequence: TGTGCCAGCAGCCGGACTAGCGGGGCGAACACCGGGGAGCTGTTTTTT.

The rearrangement links TRBV4-1 to TRBJ2-3, with D perhaps matching TRBD1 (5 bases). The CDR3 runs 13 residues. Trimming took off 2 bases at V and 3 bases at J, with 6 bases between the two ends. Germline-derived CDR1 and CDR2 are MGHRA and YSYEKL. The CDR3 DNA is TGCGCCAGCAGCCAACAGGGTACAGATACGCAGTATTTT. The encoded protein is CASSQQGTDTQYF.

This clone has a single count. The gene calls are TRBV28 and TRBJ1-2; 7 bases fit TRBD1. CDR1 MDHEN and CDR2 SYDVKM come from the germline V gene. The J segment lost 8 bases and the V segment lost 6 bases, leaving 12 bases of the junction unmatched. CDR3 size: 14 residues. The CDR3 DNA reads TGTGCCAGCAGATTGGGGGGACAGTACGTAGGCTACACCTTC. Its protein product is CASRLGGQYVGYTF.

The rearrangement joins TRBV28 to TRBJ1-2; D not resolved. The V end was cut by 2 bases, the J end by 6 bases, with 16 bases between. There are 15 residues in the CDR3. Germline loops: CDR1 MDHEN, CDR2 SYDVKM. CDR3 sequence: CASSLGWSPTNGYTF. In DNA form, the CDR3 reads TGTGCCAGCAGTTTAGGGTGGAGTCCCACCAATGGCTACACCTTC.

This chain connects TRBV5-1 to TRBJ1-1; weak D call: TRBD1 (5 bases). CDR3 length equals 13 residues. Germline V gene lookup returns CDR1 SGHRS and CDR2 YFSETQ. Trimming left V 3 bases short and J 7 bases short, with 13 bases between. CDR3 region: CASSSFDSREAFF. CDR3 nucleotide sequence: TGCGCCAGCAGCTCTTTCGACAGTCGTGAAGCTTTCTTT.

The chain links TRBV29-1 to TRBJ2-7, with D possibly being TRBD2 (8 bases). V was trimmed by 6 bases and J by 2 bases, leaving 20 bases between them. Germline V gives CDR1 SQVTM, CDR2 ANQGSEA. CDR3 length: 15 residues. This CDR3 reads CSVSPGGTEPYEQYF. CDR3 sequence (DNA): TGCAGCGTCTCTCCGGGGGGGACAGAGCCCTACGAGCAGTACTTC.

The CDR3 nucleotides read TGTGCCAGCAGCTTTCCGGGAGGAGGAGGCACTGAAGCTTTCTTT. Protein sequence: CASSFPGGGGTEAFF. The chain employs TRBV5-5 and TRBJ1-1; D is uncertain. The CDR3 is made up of 15 amino acids. V gave up 2 bases and J gave up 4 bases, with 15 bases separating them. The germline V gene encodes CDR1 SGHKS and CDR2 YYEKEE (reference sequence).

The chain links TRBV30 to TRBJ2-3; TRBD2 matches 7 bases. CDR3 length: 16 amino acids. Germline CDR1 is GTSNPN and CDR2 is SVGIG (reference sequence). V was pared by 4 bases and J by 0 bases, with 10 bases of the junction left unmatched. For the CDR3, the DNA is TGTGCCTGGACGGGGATTGGGACTACTAGCACAGATACGCAGTATTTT. This gives the protein CAWTGIGTTSTDTQYF. Based on the CDR3 plus reference TRBV30 and TRBJ2-3, the full variable domain is SQTIHQWPATLVQPVGSPLSLECTVEGTSNPNLYWYRQAAGRGLQLLFYSVGIGQISSEVPQNLSASRPQDRQFILSSKKLLLSDSGFYLCAWTGIGTTSTDTQYFGPGTRLTVL.

The CDR3 DNA follows: TGTGCCAGCAGGGGGACAGGGGGCTCCTACGAGCAGTACTTC. This encodes CASRGTGGSYEQYF. This rearrangement joins TRBV28 to TRBJ2-7; 11 nucleotides align to TRBD1. Germline values: CDR1 MDHEN, CDR2 SYDVKM. This CDR3 region has 14 residues. The J segment lost 0 bases and the V segment lost 6 bases, leaving 1 base of the junction unmatched.

Notes on this clone: The sample contains more than one DNA sequence encoding this CDR3. This chain connects TRBV9 to TRBJ2-2; unclear D gene. V lost 0 bases and J lost 5, with 11 bases in between. Germline V CDR1 and CDR2: SGDLS, YYNGEE. CDR3 length equals 15 residues. DNA for the CDR3: TGTGCCAGCAGCGTAGGGCAGGTGGGAACCGGGGAGCTGTTTTTT. Its translation is CASSVGQVGTGELFF.

To note about this clone: Other nucleotide sequences in the sample specify the same CDR3. This chain uses TRBV5-1 with TRBJ1-5; D gene ambiguous. Trimming shortened V by 4 bases and J by 2 bases, and 7 bases separated the two germline ends. This CDR3 is built from 13 residues. Looked up from germline, CDR1 is SGHRS and CDR2 is YFSETQ. The DNA of the CDR3 is TGCGCCAGCAGCCTGAACGGCAATCAGCCCCAGCATTTT. This codes for CASSLNGNQPQHF.

The chain joins TRBV6-5 to TRBJ1-5; no clear D gene. The CDR3 contains 13 residues. V lost 5 bases, J lost 5 bases, and 10 bases lay in between. The germline CDR1 and CDR2 sequences are MNHEY and SVGAGI. The CDR3 DNA is TGTGCCAGCAGTAGACCAGGAGATCAGCCCCAGCATTTT. Protein: CASSRPGDQPQHF.

The chain has TRBV4-1 and TRBJ1-2; D ambiguous. This CDR3 has 18 amino acids. With 2 bases removed from V and 3 bases from J, the gap between germline ends came to 22 bases. Germline V gives CDR1 MGHRA, CDR2 YSYEKL. DNA for the CDR3: TGCGCCAGCAGCCAAAAAATGCCCCCCATCAGTGGTCACTATGGCTACACCTTC. It encodes CASSQKMPPISGHYGYTF.

The chain is built from TRBV10-3 and TRBJ2-7, with D possibly matching TRBD2 (5 bases). CDR1 is ENHRY and CDR2 is SYGVKD in the germline V gene. CDR3 length: 13 amino acids. The V gene lost 3 bases and the J gene lost 7 bases, with 13 bases spanning the gap. The CDR3 is CAISELERREQYF. CDR3 in DNA: TGTGCCATCAGTGAACTAGAAAGGCGAGAGCAGTACTTC.